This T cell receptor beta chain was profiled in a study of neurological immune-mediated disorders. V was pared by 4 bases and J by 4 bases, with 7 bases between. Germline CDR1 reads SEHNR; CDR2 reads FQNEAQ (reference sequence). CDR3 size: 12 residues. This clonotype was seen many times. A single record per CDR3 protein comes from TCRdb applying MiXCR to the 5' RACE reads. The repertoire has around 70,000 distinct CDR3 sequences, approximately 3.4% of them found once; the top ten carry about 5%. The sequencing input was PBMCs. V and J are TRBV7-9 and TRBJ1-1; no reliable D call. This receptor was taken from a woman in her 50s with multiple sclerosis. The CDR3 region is CASSWEGTEAFF. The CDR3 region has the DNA TGTGCCAGCAGCTGGGAGGGCACTGAAGCTTTCTTT.